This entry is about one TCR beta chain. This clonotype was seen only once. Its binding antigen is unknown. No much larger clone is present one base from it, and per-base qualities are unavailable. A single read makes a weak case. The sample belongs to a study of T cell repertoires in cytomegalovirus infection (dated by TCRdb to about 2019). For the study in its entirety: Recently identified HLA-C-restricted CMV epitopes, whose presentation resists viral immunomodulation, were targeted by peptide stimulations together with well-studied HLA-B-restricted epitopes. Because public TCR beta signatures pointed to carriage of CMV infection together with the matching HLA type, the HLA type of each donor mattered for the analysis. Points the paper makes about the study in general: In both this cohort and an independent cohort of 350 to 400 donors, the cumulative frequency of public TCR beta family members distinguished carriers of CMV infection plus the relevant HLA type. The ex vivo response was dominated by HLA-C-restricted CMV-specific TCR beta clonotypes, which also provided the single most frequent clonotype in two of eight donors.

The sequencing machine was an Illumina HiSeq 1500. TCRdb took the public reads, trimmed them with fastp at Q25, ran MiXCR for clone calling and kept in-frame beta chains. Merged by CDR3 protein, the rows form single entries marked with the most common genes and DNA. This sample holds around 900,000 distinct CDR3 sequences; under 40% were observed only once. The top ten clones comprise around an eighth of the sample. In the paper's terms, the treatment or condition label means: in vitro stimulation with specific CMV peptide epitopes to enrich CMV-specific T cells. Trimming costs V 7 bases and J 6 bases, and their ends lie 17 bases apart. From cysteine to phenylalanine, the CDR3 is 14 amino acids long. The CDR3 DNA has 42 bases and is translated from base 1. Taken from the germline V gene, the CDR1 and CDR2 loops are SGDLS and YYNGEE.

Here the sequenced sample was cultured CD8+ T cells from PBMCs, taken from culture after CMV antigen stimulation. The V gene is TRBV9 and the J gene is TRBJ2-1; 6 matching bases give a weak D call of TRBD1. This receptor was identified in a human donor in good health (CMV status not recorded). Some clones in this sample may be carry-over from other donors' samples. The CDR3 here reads CASGEEQGFNEQFF. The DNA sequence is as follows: TGTGCCAGCGGAGAAGAACAGGGATTCAATGAGCAGTTCTTC.